This T cell receptor beta chain came from a study of T cell responses to AZD1222 COVID-19 vaccine. Assay: immunoSEQ multiplex PCR; the TCRdb copy retains only in-frame clones and omits some. The sample comprises over 100,000 clones, about nine tenths of which are singletons, and around 4.8% rests with the top ten. The CDR3 contains 14 residues. V was pared by 7 bases and J by 4 bases, with 17 bases between. CDR1 and CDR2 from the germline V gene are SQVTM and ANQGSEA. The receptor was derived from an adult in good health. The chain recombines TRBV29-1 with TRBJ2-1; D is perhaps TRBD2 (5 bases). The sample consisted of peripheral blood, taken on day 0 of AZD1222 vaccination. The CDR3 region is CSAVGGQPYNEQFF. In nucleotides, the CDR3 is TGCAGCGCTGTCGGAGGCCAACCATACAATGAGCAGTTCTTC.